This TCR beta chain emerged from a study of human T cells and chemical hapten exposure. Turning to the study itself: Investigators sensitized around 2 cm by around 2 cm of upper inner arm skin with 2% DPC. TCR yields per sample varied, mainly owing to small pooled library volume differences.

TCRdb redid the calling of the RACE reads with MiXCR, one entry per CDR3 protein. Of around 130,000 distinct CDR3 sequences in the sample, 10% to 15% are singletons; the top ten hold approximately 1.3%. Time point denoted: patch test 2, 6 weeks after DPC sensitization. As to treatment: therapeutic diphenylcyclopropenone sensitization with weekly scalp DPC. As concerns this clonotype: As yet, its antigen is unknown.

Whole-study findings and limits: Patch test score rose with PT1 expanded TCR count, significant at thresholds 8, 16 and 32, not 4.

This CDR3 is 14 amino acids long. Per germline, CDR1 SGHVS and CDR2 FQNEAQ. V lost 5 bases to trimming and J lost 4 bases, with 14 bases between them. The rearrangement links TRBV7-8 to TRBJ1-2; D might be TRBD1 (6 bases). This clonotype originated in a woman aged 45-65 years with alopecia areata. Some clones in this sample may be carry-over from other donors' samples. The material was whole blood, obtained in connection with sensitization to the hapten diphenylcyclopropenone (DPC). The CDR3 here is CASSPPGAPYGYTF. The CDR3 region has the DNA TGTGCCAGCAGCCCCCCGGGGGCCCCCTATGGCTACACCTTC.